A single TCR beta chain is shown here with its context. Sequencing was performed with immunoSEQ multiplex PCR; in TCRdb, only in-frame clones are kept and a portion is missing. This sample has some 88,000 clones, with roughly 83% found just once. The data stem from a study of blood T cell repertoires in COVID-19. The CDR3 spans 13 residues. Germline V gene sequence: CDR1 SGHKS, CDR2 YYEKEE (reference sequence). Trimming left V 1 base short and J 4 bases short, with 7 bases between. The chain links TRBV5-5 to TRBJ2-3; a possible D gene is TRBD1 (5 bases). The specimen sequenced was peripheral blood. The receptor was derived from a human donor in a cohort sampled during active COVID-19. The CDR3 DNA reads TGTGCCAGCAGCTTGCAGGGCCCAGATACGCAGTATTTT. This codes for CASSLQGPDTQYF.